This T cell receptor beta chain comes out of a study of blood T cells in healthy people across ages. Per-sample yields of isolated PBMCs were at least 6 million. Primed by a sample-barcoded 5' primer and a J-beta primer mix, a second PCR proceeded for 7 to 11 cycles. Researchers report that each sample yielded at least 2.5 million CDR3-containing paired-end reads. TCRdb passed the 5' RACE reads through MiXCR, listing each CDR3 protein once. Of 500,000 to 700,000 distinct CDR3 sequences listed, about 28% are singletons. Germline CDR1 SGDLS, CDR2 YYNGEE. The CDR3 spans 15 residues. V lost 6 bases and J 2 bases, leaving 17 bases between the germline ends.

The sequencing sample was made of blood. The receptor was isolated from an elderly woman in good health. The chain links TRBV9 to TRBJ1-2, with D possibly being TRBD1 (5 bases). The CDR3 reads CASTPLGTENYGYTF. CDR3 sequence (DNA): TGTGCCAGCACCCCTTTGGGGACCGAGAACTATGGCTACACCTTC.